The TCR beta chain described here comes from a study of breast tumors, draining lymph nodes, adjacent tissues. The table lists this clonotype with many counts. Per the germline V gene, CDR1 is MNHNS and CDR2 is SASEGT. V lost 10 bases to trimming and J lost 5 bases; unmatched junction nucleotides: 16. The CDR3 consists of 15 residues. Breast cancer patients provided tissue from their axillary draining lymph nodes. TCRdb reanalysed the multiplex PCR reads using MiXCR and keeps one entry per CDR3 protein. The repertoire consists of 85,000 to 130,000 distinct CDR3 sequences, with 21% occurring once and the leading ten covering roughly 1.2%.

This chain uses TRBV6-1 with TRBJ1-2; 7 bases match TRBD1. The specimen sequenced was axillary lymph node tissue. The source is a female donor with breast cancer. Some clones in this sample may be carry-over from other donors' samples. CDR3 DNA sequence: TGTGCCACCCTCATACAGGGGAGGGCAGCTTATGGCTACACCTTC. The encoded protein is CATLIQGRAAYGYTF.